The entry below describes one T cell receptor (beta chain). This clone's antigen is unknown. Qualities for individual bases were not recorded, and no much larger clone is one base off. Genomic DNA was isolated from the sorted cells so that the TCRbeta CDR3 region could be sequenced. The immunoSEQ Assay was used for sequencing of TCRbeta CDR3 regions. TCRdb limited this immuneACCESS table to in-frame rearrangements with V and J called. A share of clones is missing; checked studies link under half to unresolved V genes, and the rest is unexplained. Within this sample are 75,000 to 90,000 clones, with 91% of them counted one time only. The leading ten clones occupy 8.4% of the sample. This record comes from a study of OX40 agonist ivuxolimab in advanced cancers. For context, the study as a whole: Ivuxolimab, which targeted the costimulatory receptor OX40 (CD134), was an agonistic, fully human IgG2 monoclonal antibody. The purpose of peripheral TCRbeta sequencing was to test whether ivuxolimab changed TCR sequence diversity and led to clonal T-cell expansion. Partial responses occurred in three dose-escalation patients, of whom one had hepatocellular carcinoma and two had cutaneous melanoma. Among the roughly 52 dose-escalation patients, roughly 20 had hepatocellular carcinoma, approximately 15 melanoma, 9 renal cell carcinoma and 9 head and neck cancer. In the dose-escalation cohort, roughly 80% of patients were male, and the mean age was around 60 years, with a range of about 23 to 85. Intravenous ivuxolimab was administered to patients every 2 weeks at six dose levels: 0.01, 0.1, 0.3, 1.5, 3 and 10 mg/kg. The paper describes the monotherapy dose-escalation part (N = 52 patients) of the phase I trial of ivuxolimab. Prior anti-PD-1, anti-PD-L1 or anti-CTLA-4 therapy was permitted, and checkpoint inhibitors had been received by about two fifths of dose-escalation patients. Overall study outcomes, separate from this receptor: Low levels of normalized T-cell clonal expansion were also seen in some patients who did not respond. After ivuxolimab, more expanded clones were found on average in CD8+ T cells than in CD4+ T cells. In the 0.1-3.0 mg/kg groups, partial responders were among the patients with the lowest normalized peripheral clonal expansion, particularly in CD8+ T cells. The antigen specificity of the peripheral T cells that underwent clonal expansion was not determined. At doses of 0.1 to 3.0 mg/kg, clonal expansion of both CD4+ and CD8+ blood T cells was observed from baseline to week 6.

Patients with autoimmune disease history or receiving systemic immunosuppression were excluded from the trial. Peripheral blood for TCR sequencing was collected from all dose cohorts at baseline, on cycle 4 day 1, and on cycle 7 day 1. Samples came from an open-label, multicenter, first-in-human phase I dose-escalation trial of ivuxolimab. Adults with locally advanced or metastatic head and neck squamous cell, hepatocellular, melanoma or renal cell carcinoma were enrolled in the trial. CD4+ and CD8+ T cells were sorted separately from peripheral blood before TCR sequencing. The receptor's source is an adult with an advanced solid tumor such as melanoma, head and neck, liver or kidney cancer. The specimen comprised CD4+ or CD8+ T cells sorted from blood, sampled in a trial of the OX40 agonist ivuxolimab.

The CDR3 is CAWSSAGASYEQYF. The DNA is TGTGCCTGGAGTTCAGCGGGGGCGTCCTACGAGCAGTACTTC. Recombination joined TRBV30 with TRBJ2-7; TRBD2 agrees with 8 junctional bases. The CDR3 numbers 14 residues from cysteine through phenylalanine. CDR3 DNA only is kept here, 42 bases in frame from base 1. According to the germline V gene (reference sequence), CDR1 reads GTSNPN and CDR2 reads SVGIG. For this chain, trimming is 2 bases at the V end and 1 base at the J end, and the number of junction bases without a gene match is 4.